The TCR beta chain described here comes from a study of radiotherapy plus CTLA-4 blockade in lung cancer. Study background: Patients showed objective responses in roughly 18% of cases and disease control in roughly 34%. Findings of the study overall: Radiotherapy with ipilimumab was followed by blood expansion of tumor-derived clones. Alongside interferon-beta, early blood T cell clone dynamics were reportedly the best predictor of response.

J gave up 4 bases and V 1 base, and 9 bases lay outside the gene matches. Germline values: CDR1 LNHDA, CDR2 SQIVND (reference sequence). The CDR3 totals 16 residues. Of note for this clone: Its antigen is still unknown.

Produced via immunoSEQ multiplex PCR; TCRdb's table is partial and in-frame only. The sample has about 97,000 clones, roughly 79% seen once. It was focal radiation plus CTLA-4 blockade with ipilimumab that patients with chemo-refractory metastatic non-small-cell lung cancer received. This chain uses TRBV19 with TRBJ1-2; 7 bases line up with TRBD1. The source was peripheral blood, collected from a patient treated with radiotherapy plus ipilimumab. The sequence came from a human donor with non-small cell lung cancer who had a partial response to radiotherapy plus ipilimumab. Some clones in this sample may be carry-over from other donors' samples. The CDR3 here is CASSIGVTGRGYGYTF. In DNA form, the CDR3 reads TGTGCCAGTAGTATAGGTGTGACAGGGCGAGGCTATGGCTACACCTTC.